The 31 T cell receptor beta chains below come from one sample, sequenced in a study of technical replicates of blood from a few donors. The repertoire was sequenced with immunoSEQ multiplex PCR; TCRdb's copy has only in-frame clones and lacks some. Seen here are tens of thousands of clones, approximately 90% observed once, and the top ten hold approximately 0.39%. The sample was T cells isolated from PBMCs. The source of these receptors is a human donor in good health.

This chain uses TRBV5-1 with TRBJ2-2; a possible D gene is TRBD2 (6 bases). Germline V gene sequence: CDR1 SGHRS, CDR2 YFSETQ. This CDR3 has 16 residues. Trimming pared 0 bases from V and 5 bases from J, leaving 14 bases between. DNA of the CDR3: TGCGCCAGCAGCTTGGCCTCACTAGCTCCGACCGGGGAGCTGTTTTTT. Translating gives CASSLASLAPTGELFF.

This rearrangement joins TRBV6-1 to TRBJ1-1; 8 nucleotides match TRBD1. The CDR3 is 14 residues long. V lost 6 bases and J lost 2; bases outside the gene matches: 5. CDR1 MNHNS and CDR2 SASEGT come from the germline V gene. The CDR3: CASRETGANTEAFF. Here the CDR3 DNA reads TGTGCCAGCAGAGAGACAGGGGCTAACACTGAAGCTTTCTTT.

CDR3 coding DNA: TGCAGTGCCGGACTAGCGGAGCAGTTCTTC. It is translated as CSAGLAEQFF. This sequence joins TRBV20-1 and TRBJ2-1; 9 bases are shared with TRBD2. V was pared by 6 bases and J by 10 bases, with 1 base of the junction left unmatched. Germline CDR1 reads DFQATT; CDR2 reads SNEGSKA (reference sequence). This CDR3 is built from 10 residues.

This chain joins TRBV5-8 and TRBJ1-5, with 7 bases fitting TRBD1. Trimming at V came to 4 bases and at J to 5 bases, leaving 6 bases not matched to a gene. The CDR3 has 14 residues. CDR1 SGHTS and CDR2 YDEGEE come from the germline V gene. The CDR3 loop is CASSLGTDHQPQHF. DNA of the CDR3: TGTGCCAGCAGCCTAGGGACAGACCATCAGCCCCAGCATTTT.

The chain combines TRBV28 with TRBJ2-1; possibly TRBD1 for D (5 bases). Germline CDR1 is MDHEN and CDR2 is SYDVKM. This CDR3 has 13 residues. V was trimmed by 9 bases and J by 6 bases, leaving 15 bases between them. CDR3 loop: CASIRGIGNEQFF. The CDR3 region has the DNA TGTGCCAGTATTAGGGGCATTGGCAATGAGCAGTTCTTC.

The chain employs TRBV29-1 and TRBJ2-7, with TRBD2 identical over 10 bases. Per the germline V gene, CDR1 is SQVTM and CDR2 is ANQGSEA. This CDR3 contains 16 residues. Trimming took 2 bases from V and 5 from J; bases not matched to a gene: 12. CDR3 sequence reads: CSVESSGRTGVHEQYF. The DNA for the CDR3 is TGCAGCGTTGAAAGTAGCGGGAGGACGGGCGTCCACGAGCAGTACTTC.

V is TRBV6-5 and J is TRBJ1-2, with 8 bases identical to TRBD1. In germline, CDR1 is MNHEY, CDR2 SVGAGI. V lost 2 bases to trimming and J lost 4 bases; unmatched junction nucleotides: 6. This CDR3 is built from 15 residues. Here the CDR3 DNA reads TGTGCCAGCAGTTACCTCGCGACAGGGGCCTATGGCTACACCTTC. Translation: CASSYLATGAYGYTF.

The chain recombines TRBV30 with TRBJ2-5; 9 bases match TRBD2. Losses at the gene ends were 1 base for V and 5 bases for J; bases not matched to a gene: 5. Germline V gene lookup returns CDR1 GTSNPN and CDR2 SVGIG (reference sequence). The CDR3 length is 14 residues. CDR3 nucleotides: TGTGCCTGGAGTGCTCTAGCGGGACGGGAGACCCAGTACTTC. It encodes CAWSALAGRETQYF.

The J gene is TRBJ2-2, the V gene TRBV7-9, with 14 positions matching TRBD2. Trimming took 6 bases from V and 6 from J; bases not matched to a gene: 6. The CDR3 runs to 16 residues. Germline assignment: CDR1 SEHNR and CDR2 FQNEAQ (reference sequence). CDR3 region: CASRSPGLAGAGELFF. In DNA, the CDR3 is TGTGCCAGCAGGAGTCCGGGACTAGCGGGAGCCGGGGAGCTGTTTTTT.

V is TRBV27 and J is TRBJ1-5; no reliable D call. Per germline, CDR1 MNHEY and CDR2 SMNVEV (reference sequence). CDR3 length equals 15 residues. V was shortened by 2 bases and J by 0 bases, with 8 bases between the two germline ends. This CDR3 is CASSLTGISNQPQHF. CDR3 in DNA: TGTGCCAGCAGTTTAACGGGAATTAGCAATCAGCCCCAGCATTTT.

J is TRBJ2-2 and V is TRBV2, with no clear D. Germline V gives CDR1 SNHLY, CDR2 FYNNEI. The CDR3 spans 14 residues. V lost 3 bases, J lost 2 bases, and 7 bases lay in between. CDR3 DNA sequence: TGTGCCAGCAGTGATTCGTTAAACACCGGGGAGCTGTTTTTT. Amino acid sequence: CASSDSLNTGELFF.

The rearrangement joins TRBV19 to TRBJ2-5; a weak D match, TRBD2 (6 bases). V was trimmed by 3 bases and J by 6 bases, leaving 14 bases between them. CDR3 length equals 14 residues. CDR1 and CDR2 from the germline V gene are LNHDA and SQIVND (reference sequence). The CDR3 DNA reads TGTGCCAGTAGTATGCCGGGGACTCACCAGACCCAGTACTTC. Translating gives CASSMPGTHQTQYF.

This chain connects TRBV7-9 to TRBJ2-7; 7 positions match TRBD2. After removal of 4 bases from V and 3 bases from J, the junction contained 12 bases not matched to a gene. The CDR3 extends over 16 amino acids. Germline CDR1 is SEHNR and CDR2 is FQNEAQ (reference sequence). CDR3 loop: CASSSPEVAGGYEQYF. The CDR3 DNA follows: TGTGCCAGCAGCTCCCCCGAGGTAGCGGGCGGCTACGAGCAGTACTTC.

The chain has TRBV4-3 and TRBJ2-1; TRBD2 might be the D (5 bases). The ends were cut back, 3 bases at V and 9 bases at J, with 12 bases in the middle. The CDR3 contains 13 residues. In germline, CDR1 is LGHNA, CDR2 YSLEER. In DNA form, the CDR3 reads TGCGCCAGCAGCCATTATACTAGAAGTGAGCAGTTCTTC. This translates into CASSHYTRSEQFF.

The chain combines TRBV29-1 with TRBJ1-1, with D tentatively TRBD1 (6 bases). Trimming took off 6 bases at V and 0 bases at J, with 11 bases between the two ends. The germline V gene encodes CDR1 SQVTM and CDR2 ANQGSEA. The CDR3 consists of 13 residues. The CDR3 reads CSVIRGMNTEAFF. CDR3 in DNA: TGCAGCGTCATAAGGGGGATGAACACTGAAGCTTTCTTT. Full variable domain (rest looked up from reference TRBV29-1 and TRBJ1-1): SAVISQKPSRDICQRGTSLTIQCQVDSQVTMMFWYRQQPGQSLTLIATANQGSEATYESGFVIDKFPISRPNLTFSTLTVSNMSPEDSSIYLCSVIRGMNTEAFFGQGTRLTVV.

The chain links TRBV20-1 to TRBJ1-2; perhaps TRBD1 as D (5 bases). Germline CDR1 DFQATT, CDR2 SNEGSKA (reference sequence). The V and J ends lost 8 bases and 2 bases respectively, with 9 bases between them. This CDR3 comprises 11 residues. The CDR3 spells CSSRTNYGYTF. CDR3 DNA: TGCAGTTCCCGGACAAACTATGGCTACACCTTC.

The chain is built from TRBV5-4 and TRBJ1-5; no reliable D call. The CDR3 contains 15 residues. Germline CDR1 is SGHNT and CDR2 is YYREEE (reference sequence). Trimming removed 4 bases at V and 3 bases at J, with 14 bases between. CDR3 loop: CASSLDYGNNQPQHF. The DNA of the CDR3 is TGTGCCAGCAGCCTCGACTATGGGAACAATCAGCCCCAGCATTTT. The full variable domain, its missing parts supplied by reference TRBV5-4 and TRBJ1-5, is ETGVTQSPTHLIKTRGQQVTLRCSSQSGHNTVSWYQQALGQGPQFIFQYYREEENGRGNFPPRFSGLQFPNYSSELNVNALELDDSALYLCASSLDYGNNQPQHFGDGTRLSIL.

The chain has TRBV7-3 and TRBJ2-4; 8 bases fit TRBD2. CDR3 length equals 18 residues. J was trimmed by 3 bases and V by 5 bases; bases with no gene match: 15. Germline values: CDR1 SGHTA, CDR2 FQGTGA. The CDR3 coding sequence is TGTGCCAGCAGCCCTACAAACGAGCGGGAGAGGAACAAAAACATTCAGTACTTC. Amino acid sequence: CASSPTNERERNKNIQYF.

The chain links TRBV28 to TRBJ2-7; 9 bases are a match to TRBD1. This CDR3 is built from 14 residues. V lost 5 bases and J lost 4; bases outside the gene matches: 6. Germline CDR1 MDHEN, CDR2 SYDVKM. Written as DNA, the CDR3 is TGTGCCAGCAGTGCCCCGGGACAGGGATACGAGCAGTACTTC. It translates to CASSAPGQGYEQYF. The entire variable domain, with the rest obtained from reference TRBV28 and TRBJ2-7, is as follows: DVKVTQSSRYLVKRTGEKVFLECVQDMDHENMFWYRQDPGLGLRLIYFSYDVKMKEKGDIPEGYSVSREKKERFSLILESASTNQTSMYLCASSAPGQGYEQYFGPGTRLTVT.

A single count supports this clone. The chain uses TRBV10-3 and TRBJ2-1, with TRBD2 matching over 10 bases. The V gene end was trimmed by 0 bases and the J gene end by 6 bases; junction bases not matched to a gene: 5. Germline V gene sequence: CDR1 ENHRY, CDR2 SYGVKD. The CDR3 is 16 residues long. CDR3 bases: TGTGCCATCAGTGAGTCGCGCCGGACTAGCGGCAATGAGCAGTTCTTC. Amino acid sequence: CAISESRRTSGNEQFF.

This clone was detected only once. The chain links TRBV19 to TRBJ2-3; a possible D gene is TRBD1 (6 bases). The CDR3 is made up of 15 amino acids. The V end lost 8 bases, the J end lost 2 bases, and 17 bases lay between the germline ends. From germline, CDR1 is LNHDA and CDR2 SQIVND (reference sequence). DNA for the CDR3: TGTGCCAGTGGTTTTCGGCAGGGGACCACAGATACGCAGTATTTT. It specifies CASGFRQGTTDTQYF.

The chain has TRBV5-6 and TRBJ2-3; 7 bases map to TRBD2. The CDR3 runs 14 residues. V shed 5 bases, J shed 5 bases, and the junction held 8 bases outside the gene matches. Germline V gives CDR1 SGHDT, CDR2 YYEEEE. The CDR3 loop is CASSQQLAGDTQYF. DNA of the CDR3: TGTGCCAGCAGTCAACAATTAGCGGGAGATACGCAGTATTTT.

The rearrangement uses TRBV28 and TRBJ1-4, with 7 bases identical to TRBD1. The V and J ends lost 5 bases and 7 bases, in that order; junction bases with no gene match: 7. CDR3 length equals 14 residues. The germline V gene has CDR1 MDHEN and CDR2 SYDVKM. CDR3 DNA sequence: TGTGCCAGCAGTCCTTCAGGGGGAGTTGAAAAACTGTTTTTT. Protein product: CASSPSGGVEKLFF.

The rearrangement links TRBV6-1 to TRBJ1-1, with D unclear. This CDR3 comprises 15 residues. Germline values: CDR1 MNHNS, CDR2 SASEGT. Trimming shortened V by 7 bases and J by 0 bases, and 15 bases separated the two germline ends. The CDR3 bases are TGTGCCAGCAATAAGGACTTCCTAATGAACACTGAAGCTTTCTTT. It codes for CASNKDFLMNTEAFF.

The chain uses TRBV30 and TRBJ2-2, with TRBD2 matching over 11 bases. CDR3 length: 17 residues. Trimming took 7 bases from V and 3 from J; bases not matched to a gene: 13. CDR1 is GTSNPN and CDR2 is SVGIG in the germline V gene (reference sequence). The DNA for the CDR3 is TGTGCCTCCCTCTCCTCACTAGCGGGAGAGCACACCGGGGAGCTGTTTTTT. Translated: CASLSSLAGEHTGELFF.

This chain joins TRBV10-3 and TRBJ1-3; unclear D gene. Germline-derived CDR1 and CDR2 are ENHRY and SYGVKD. Trimming cost V 3 bases and J 3 bases, with 6 bases left between them. The CDR3 sequence is 13 residues long. The CDR3 reads CAISDVVGNTIYF. CDR3 nucleotide sequence: TGTGCCATCAGTGATGTAGTTGGAAACACCATATATTTT.

This chain connects TRBV9 to TRBJ1-5; D is unclear. The CDR3 extends over 14 amino acids. Germline assignment: CDR1 SGDLS and CDR2 YYNGEE. V lost 0 bases and J lost 4, with 8 bases in between. CDR3 loop: CASSVGRINQPQHF. CDR3 DNA sequence: TGTGCCAGCAGCGTAGGGCGGATAAATCAGCCCCAGCATTTT.

CDR3 in DNA: TGTGCCAGCAGTCGGACAGGGGCATCGCGTGAGACCCAGTACTTC. As protein: CASSRTGASRETQYF. The chain has TRBV5-4 and TRBJ2-5; 9 bases are shared with TRBD1. The V and J ends lost 5 bases and 5 bases, in that order; junction bases with no gene match: 10. This CDR3 is built from 15 residues. Per the germline V gene, CDR1 is SGHNT and CDR2 is YYREEE (reference sequence).

The genes are TRBV9 and TRBJ2-5; 8 bases are a match to TRBD2. Per the germline V gene, CDR1 is SGDLS and CDR2 is YYNGEE. The V gene end was trimmed by 3 bases and the J gene end by 5 bases; junction bases not matched to a gene: 6. The CDR3 is made up of 14 amino acids. This CDR3 reads CASSGSGSEETQYF. In nucleotides, the CDR3 is TGTGCCAGCAGCGGCAGCGGGAGCGAGGAGACCCAGTACTTC. The variable domain in full, with the rest retrieved from reference TRBV9 and TRBJ2-5, is DSGVTQTPKHLITATGQRVTLRCSPRSGDLSVYWYQQSLDQGLQFLIQYYNGEERAKGNILERFSAQQFPDLHSELNLSSLELGDSALYFCASSGSGSEETQYFGPGTRLLVL.

This CDR3 reads CASSSGTSGRNEQFF. In DNA, the CDR3 is TGTGCCAGCAGCTCCGGGACTAGCGGCCGCAATGAGCAGTTCTTC. The chain combines TRBV6-1 with TRBJ2-1, with 11 bases fitting TRBD2. Germline V gene sequence: CDR1 MNHNS, CDR2 SASEGT. The CDR3 runs 15 residues. After removal of 6 bases from V and 6 bases from J, the junction contained 7 bases not matched to a gene.

The V and J genes are TRBV27 and TRBJ2-7; no clear D gene. The V end was cut by 0 bases, the J end by 0 bases, with 9 bases between. CDR1 and CDR2 (germline): MNHEY, SMNVEV (reference sequence). This CDR3 spans 15 amino acids. The CDR3 region has the DNA TGTGCCAGCAGTTTATCAGTACTCGGCTCCTACGAGCAGTACTTC. This codes for CASSLSVLGSYEQYF.